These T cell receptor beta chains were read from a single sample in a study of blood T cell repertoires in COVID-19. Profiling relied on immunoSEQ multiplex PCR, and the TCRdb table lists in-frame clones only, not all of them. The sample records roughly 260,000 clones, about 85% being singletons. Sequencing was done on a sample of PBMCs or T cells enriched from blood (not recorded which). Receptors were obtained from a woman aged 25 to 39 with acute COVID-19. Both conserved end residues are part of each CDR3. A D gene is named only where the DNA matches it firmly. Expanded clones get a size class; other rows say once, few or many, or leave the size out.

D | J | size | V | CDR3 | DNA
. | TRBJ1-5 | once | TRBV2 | CASSWGDSNQPQHF | TGTGCCAGCAGTTGGGGAGATAGCAATCAGCCCCAGCATTTT
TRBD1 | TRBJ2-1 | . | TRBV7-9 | CASSLPTGTNEQFF | TGTGCCAGCAGCTTACCGACAGGGACGAATGAGCAGTTCTTC
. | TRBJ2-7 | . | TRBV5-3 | CARRGGESYEQYF | TGTGCCAGAAGGGGGGGAGAATCCTACGAGCAGTACTTC
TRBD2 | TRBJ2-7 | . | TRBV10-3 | CAISRTSTDYEQYF | TGTGCCATCAGTCGGACTAGCACGGACTACGAGCAGTACTTC
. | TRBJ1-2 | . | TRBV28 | CASSPRGQIINYGYTF | TGTGCCAGCAGTCCGCGAGGACAAATCATTAACTATGGCTACACCTTC
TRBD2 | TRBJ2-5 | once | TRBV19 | CASSPSAGTSGGARETQYF | TGTGCCAGTAGTCCCTCTGCCGGGACTAGCGGGGGGGCCAGGGAGACCCAGTACTTC
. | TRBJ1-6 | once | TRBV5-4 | CASSLSGVEGRYNSPLHF | TGTGCCAGCAGCTTGTCGGGGGTGGAGGGGAGGTATAATTCACCCCTCCACTTT
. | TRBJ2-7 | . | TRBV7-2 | CASSLDRTPNPYEQYF | TGTGCCAGCAGCTTGGATCGGACTCCCAACCCCTACGAGCAGTACTTC
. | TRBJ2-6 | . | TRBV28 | CASSLTGTGANVLTF | TGTGCCAGCAGTTTAACCGGGACTGGGGCCAACGTCCTGACTTTC
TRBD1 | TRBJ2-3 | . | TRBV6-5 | CASRHDRVSTDTQYF | TGTGCCAGCAGACACGACAGGGTGAGCACAGATACGCAGTATTTT
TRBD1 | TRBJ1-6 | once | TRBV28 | CASISPGQGGSPLHF | TGTGCCAGCATCTCGCCGGGACAGGGGGGTTCACCCCTCCACTTT
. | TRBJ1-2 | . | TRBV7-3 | CASSLSAGSLSGYTF | TGTGCCAGCAGCTTAAGTGCAGGCTCGCTTAGTGGCTACACCTTC
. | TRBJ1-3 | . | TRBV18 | CASSPSGENSGNTIYF | TGTGCCAGCTCACCTTCGGGGGAAAACTCTGGAAACACCATATATTTT
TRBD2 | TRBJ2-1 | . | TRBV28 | CASSLGLALNEQFF | TGTGCCAGCAGTCTCGGACTAGCGTTGAATGAGCAGTTCTTC
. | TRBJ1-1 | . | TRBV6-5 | CASSSKISGLNTEAFF | TGTGCCAGCAGTTCAAAAATCTCAGGGCTTAACACTGAAGCTTTCTTT
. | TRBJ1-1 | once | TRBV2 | CASSEGRQSEAFF | TGTGCCAGCAGTGAGGGCAGGCAATCCGAAGCTTTCTTT